Reported below is one T cell receptor (beta chain). No antigen is known for it. Per-base qualities were not stored, and no clone one base away is much larger. Receptors were amplified or captured by the immunoSEQ multiplex PCR assay. TCRdb carries this immuneACCESS record with in-frame sequences only. Its versions omit some clonotypes, under half of them owing to an unresolved V gene in the studies checked, with the rest unexplained. This sample gives under 140,000 clones in total; around 89% of them show up just once. Around 3.5% of the sample lies in the top ten. The sample belongs to a study of control samples from healthy donors and cancer patients (TCRdb year 2020). CDR1 and CDR2, per the germline V gene, are SGHNT and YENEEA. The junction shows trimming of 1 base on V and 5 bases on J, plus 17 bases between the germline ends. The CDR3 spans 17 residues, from the cysteine through the phenylalanine. Only the CDR3 part of the read is kept: 51 bases, read in frame from the first base.

This TCR was sampled from a woman in her sixties or seventies with lung cancer. The sequence is built from TRBV11-3 and TRBJ2-2; no D gene call is confident. Sequencing was done on a sample of PBMCs. The DNA is TGTGCCAGCAGCTTAGGTCCTTCACAGCCATCGACCGGGGAGCTGTTTTTT. Its amino acids are CASSLGPSQPSTGELFF. Extended through the reference TRBV11-3 and TRBJ2-2 proteins, this CDR3 yields the full variable domain: EAGVVQSPRYKIIEKKQPVAFWCNPISGHNTLYWYLQNLGQGPELLIRYENEEAVDDSQLPKDRFSAERLKGVDSTLKIQPAELGDSAVYLCASSLGPSQPSTGELFFGEGSRLTVL.